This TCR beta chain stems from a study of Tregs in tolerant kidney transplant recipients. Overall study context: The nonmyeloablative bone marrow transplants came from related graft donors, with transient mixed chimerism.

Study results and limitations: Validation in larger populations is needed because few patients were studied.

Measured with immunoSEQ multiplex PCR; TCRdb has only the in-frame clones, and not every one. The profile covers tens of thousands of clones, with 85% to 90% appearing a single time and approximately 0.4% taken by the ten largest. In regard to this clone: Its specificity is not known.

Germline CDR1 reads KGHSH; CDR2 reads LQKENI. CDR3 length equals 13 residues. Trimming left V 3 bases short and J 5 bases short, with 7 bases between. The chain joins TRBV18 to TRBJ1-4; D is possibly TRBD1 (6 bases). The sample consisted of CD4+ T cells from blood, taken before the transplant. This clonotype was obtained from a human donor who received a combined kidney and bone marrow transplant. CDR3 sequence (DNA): TGTGCCAGCTCACCCGACAGGAATGAAAAACTGTTTTTT. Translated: CASSPDRNEKLFF.